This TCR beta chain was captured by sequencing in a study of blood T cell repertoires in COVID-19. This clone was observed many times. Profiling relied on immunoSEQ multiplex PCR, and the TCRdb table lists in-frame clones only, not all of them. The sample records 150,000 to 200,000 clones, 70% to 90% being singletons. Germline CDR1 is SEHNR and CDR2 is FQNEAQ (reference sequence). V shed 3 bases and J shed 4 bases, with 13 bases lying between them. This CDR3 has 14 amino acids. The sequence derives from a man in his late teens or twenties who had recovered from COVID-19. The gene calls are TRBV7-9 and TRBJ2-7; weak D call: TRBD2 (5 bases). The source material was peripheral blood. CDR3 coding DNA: TGTGCCAGCAGCTTGGGAGTAGGTGGGTACGAGCAGTACTTC. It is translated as CASSLGVGGYEQYF.